The 22 T cell receptor beta chains given below trace back to one sample, sequenced in a study of T cell changes during pregnancy in multiple sclerosis. The assay was immunoSEQ multiplex PCR, and TCRdb's table has in-frame clones only and misses some. The sample has about 77,000 clones; approximately 89% are singletons. The starting material was peripheral blood, obtained before pregnancy. These receptors were taken from a female donor with multiple sclerosis, enrolled in a pregnancy study.

The CDR3, as DNA: TGTGCCAGCAGCCCGACTAGCTGGTCCTACAATGAGCAGTTCTTC. Its translation is CASSPTSWSYNEQFF. The chain uses TRBV7-8 and TRBJ2-1, with 7 bases fitting TRBD2. Germline-derived CDR1 and CDR2 are SGHVS and FQNEAQ. V was clipped by 5 bases and J by 1 base; unmatched bases: 5. This CDR3 spans 15 amino acids.

This chain joins TRBV5-1 and TRBJ1-3, with a tentative D call TRBD1 (6 bases). V was cut by 3 bases and J by 0 bases, with 13 bases left in between. The germline CDR1 and CDR2 sequences are SGHRS and YFSETQ. The CDR3 extends over 16 amino acids. CDR3: CASSWGTLPSGNTIYF. CDR3 bases: TGCGCCAGCAGCTGGGGGACACTTCCCTCTGGAAACACCATATATTTT.

V and J are TRBV6-5 and TRBJ2-7; 9 bases are a match to TRBD1. With V trimmed by 6 bases and J by 5 bases, 11 bases remained unmatched. The CDR3 is 15 residues long. Germline CDR1 MNHEY, CDR2 SVGAGI. The CDR3, as DNA: TGTGCCAGCAGCAGGACAGGGGTAGGCCTTAACGAGCAGTACTTC. Its protein product is CASSRTGVGLNEQYF.

The V call is TRBV25-1, the J call TRBJ2-5; 8 nucleotides match TRBD2. Germline CDR1 and CDR2: MGHDK and SYGVNS. V was clipped by 7 bases and J by 5 bases; unmatched bases: 12. The CDR3 is 15 amino acids. The CDR3 region has the DNA TGTGCCAGCACCCCCCGGGGGGGGGTGGGGGAGACCCAGTACTTC. Residues: CASTPRGGVGETQYF.

In this sample, this clone turned up once. The V call is TRBV27, the J call TRBJ2-7, with 7 bases identical to TRBD2. With V trimmed by 6 bases and J by 4 bases, 9 bases remained unmatched. CDR3 size: 14 residues. Germline CDR1 MNHEY, CDR2 SMNVEV (reference sequence). The CDR3 region has the DNA TGTGCCAGCAGCCCGGGGCGGGGGATATACGAGCAGTACTTC. Translated, it gives CASSPGRGIYEQYF.

The chain employs TRBV12-1 and TRBJ1-5; TRBD1, the table's D call, lacks a check against the DNA. TRBV12-1 is a documented pseudogene. The CDR3 has 17 amino acids. CDR3 nucleotides: TGTGCCAGCAGCGCTAGGCCGACAGGGGGAATCAATCAGCCCCAGCATTTT. Amino acid sequence: CASSARPTGGINQPQHF.

The chain is built from TRBV29-1 and TRBJ1-4, with D possibly matching TRBD1 (6 bases). Trimming took off 4 bases at V and 7 bases at J, with 13 bases between the two ends. The CDR3 runs to 13 residues. CDR1 is SQVTM and CDR2 is ANQGSEA in the germline V gene. The CDR3 reads CSVATGYGEKLFF. The CDR3 DNA reads TGCAGCGTTGCGACAGGATATGGTGAAAAACTGTTTTTT.

As to this clone: The junction departs from germline at one end; a sequencing error may be responsible. The rearrangement joins TRBV7-7 to TRBJ2-3; D remains ambiguous. The germline CDR1 and CDR2 sequences are SSHAT and FNYEAQ (reference sequence). The CDR3 covers 16 residues. The CDR3 sequence is CASSLELGKRTDTQYF. CDR3 DNA: TGTGCTAGCAGCTTAGAGTTGGGCAAACGCACAGATACGCAGTATTTT. Drawing the rest from reference TRBV7-7 and TRBJ2-3, the complete variable domain is GAGVSQSPRYKVTKRGQDVTLRCDPISSHATLYWYQQALGQGPEFLTYFNYEAQPDKSGLPSDRFSAERPEGSISTLTIQRTEQRDSAMYRCASSLELGKRTDTQYFGPGTRLTVL.

The rearrangement uses TRBV5-1 and TRBJ1-1; D possibly corresponds to TRBD1 (5 bases). The germline gives CDR1 SGHRS, CDR2 YFSETQ. The CDR3 spans 15 residues. With 0 bases removed from V and 1 base from J, the gap between germline ends came to 10 bases. DNA of the CDR3: TGCGCCAGCAGCTTGGTCCTCGGGGGGAACACTGAAGCTTTCTTT. This gives the protein CASSLVLGGNTEAFF.

This chain connects TRBV7-2 to TRBJ2-3; TRBD1 aligns across 9 bases. V shed 5 bases and J 1 base; nucleotides not matched to a gene: 4. The CDR3 consists of 15 residues. Germline V CDR1 and CDR2: SGHTA, FQGNSA. Written as DNA, the CDR3 is TGTGCCAGCAGCCCACGGACAGGGGGCACAGATACGCAGTATTTT. Amino acids: CASSPRTGGTDTQYF.

This clone is a singleton in its sample. A much larger clonotype is one base distant, so this may be a read error. The gene calls are TRBV4-1 and TRBJ2-1, with D uncertain. The CDR3 runs to 16 residues. Germline V gene sequence: CDR1 MGHRA, CDR2 YSYEKL. The CDR3 bases are TGCGCCGGCAGCCAAGTCGATTTAGTGACCTACAATGAGCAGTTCTTC. Amino acid sequence: CAGSQVDLVTYNEQFF.

The V gene is TRBV6-1, the J gene TRBJ1-1; D call uncertain. The V gene's germline CDR1 is MNHNS and CDR2 SASEGT. The CDR3 sequence is 13 residues long. The V gene lost 10 bases and the J gene lost 0 bases, with 12 bases spanning the gap. This CDR3 reads CATKRELNTEAFF. CDR3 in DNA: TGTGCCACTAAACGGGAGCTGAACACTGAAGCTTTCTTT.

V usage is TRBV6-6 and J usage is TRBJ1-1; D is uncertain. CDR3 size: 11 residues. Trimming removed 2 bases from V and 7 bases from J, with 5 bases in between. The germline V gene encodes CDR1 MNHNY and CDR2 SVGAGI (reference sequence). CDR3 residues: CASSYRGEAFF. Written as DNA, the CDR3 is TGTGCCAGCAGTTACCGGGGTGAAGCTTTCTTT.

This clone came up a few times. The sample contains more than one DNA sequence encoding this CDR3. The chain recombines TRBV2 with TRBJ1-1; the D gene is possibly TRBD1 (6 bases). The CDR3 covers 13 residues. Trimming cost V 7 bases and J 2 bases, with 11 bases left between them. Germline values: CDR1 SNHLY, CDR2 FYNNEI. CDR3 region: CASKLDSNTEAFF. The CDR3 DNA is TGTGCCAGCAAATTGGACAGCAACACTGAAGCTTTCTTT. The full variable domain, with the rest looked up from reference TRBV2 and TRBJ1-1, is EPEVTQTPSHQVTQMGQEVILRCVPISNHLYFYWYRQILGQKVEFLVSFYNNEISEKSEIFDDQFSVERPDGSNFTLKIRSTKLEDSAMYFCASKLDSNTEAFFGQGTRLTVV.

The table lists this clone with a few counts. The gene calls are TRBV7-9 and TRBJ2-7; TRBD1 aligns across 9 bases. Germline V gene data show CDR1 as SEHNR and CDR2 as FQNEAQ (reference sequence). This CDR3 is built from 16 residues. With 6 bases clipped from V and 4 bases from J, the junction kept 13 bases outside the gene matches. The CDR3 DNA sequence: TGTGCCAGCAGGCCCCCTCGGACAGGGGTGGTATACGAGCAGTACTTC. Residues: CASRPPRTGVVYEQYF.

This clone has a single count. The chain is built from TRBV6-1 and TRBJ2-3, with D possibly being TRBD2 (5 bases). V shed 2 bases and J shed 1 base, with 10 bases lying between them. This CDR3 region has 15 residues. Germline V gene data show CDR1 as MNHNS and CDR2 as SASEGT. The CDR3 sequence is CASSELGGGTDTQYF. The CDR3 DNA follows: TGTGCCAGCAGTGAATTAGGAGGAGGCACAGATACGCAGTATTTT.

The chain has TRBV5-1 and TRBJ2-2; D is uncertain. CDR3 length: 14 residues. V lost 4 bases to trimming and J lost 3 bases, with 10 bases between them. Germline V gives CDR1 SGHRS, CDR2 YFSETQ. The CDR3 sequence: CASSPPVDTGELFF. CDR3 nucleotide sequence: TGCGCCAGCAGCCCCCCCGTCGACACCGGGGAGCTGTTTTTT.

This clone showed up just a few times. The rearrangement joins TRBV10-2 to TRBJ2-2; D gene ambiguous. The CDR3 is made up of 14 amino acids. V lost 2 bases, J lost 3 bases, and 7 bases lay in between. Germline V gene lookup returns CDR1 WSHSY and CDR2 SAAADI. In nucleotides, the CDR3 is TGCGCCAGCAGTGAGCCCGTGTACACCGGGGAGCTGTTTTTT. Translation: CASSEPVYTGELFF.

This clone has a single count. The chain uses TRBV5-6 and TRBJ2-7; 9 bases are a match to TRBD1. The CDR3 length is 13 residues. Looked up from germline, CDR1 is SGHDT and CDR2 is YYEEEE. V lost 4 bases to trimming and J lost 5 bases; unmatched junction nucleotides: 4. CDR3 bases: TGTGCCAGCAGCGGACAGGGGCAGGACGAGCAGTACTTC. Translating it yields CASSGQGQDEQYF.

The J gene is TRBJ1-6, the V gene TRBV6-6, with 9 bases identical to TRBD1. Trimming removed 4 bases from V and 7 bases from J; junction bases left unmatched: 5. The CDR3 is 15 residues long. Looked up from germline, CDR1 is MNHNY and CDR2 is SVGAGI (reference sequence). Written as DNA, the CDR3 is TGTGCCAGCAGTTCTCCCGGGACAGGGAATTCACCCCTCCACTTT. Amino acids: CASSSPGTGNSPLHF.

The chain combines TRBV5-1 with TRBJ2-3; no clear D. Trimming shortened V by 1 base and J by 4 bases, and 10 bases separated the two germline ends. Germline-derived CDR1 and CDR2 are SGHRS and YFSETQ. There are 14 residues in the CDR3. Here the CDR3 DNA reads TGCGCCAGCAGCTTGAATCCTCTACCAGATACGCAGTATTTT. Translating it yields CASSLNPLPDTQYF.

The chain has TRBV6-5 and TRBJ2-3; D is possibly TRBD1 (5 bases). The CDR3 spans 13 residues. Germline V CDR1 and CDR2: MNHEY, SVGAGI. V was trimmed by 4 bases and J by 9 bases, leaving 14 bases between them. The CDR3 reads CASSLAQGPTQYF. The CDR3 nucleotides read TGTGCCAGCAGTTTAGCTCAGGGTCCGACGCAGTATTTT.